What follows are 29 T cell receptor beta chains derived from one specimen sequenced in a study of CD8 T cells in ankylosing spondylitis. From the 5' RACE reads, TCRdb called clonotypes with MiXCR, one entry per CDR3 protein. Of 250,000 to 300,000 distinct CDR3 sequences in the sample, roughly 20% were seen once. Sequencing input: blood, either unsorted or a sorted T cell fraction (not recorded which). Source of these receptors: a male donor with ankylosing spondylitis or in good health (not recorded which).

This clonotype was seen more than once but under ten times. This chain connects TRBV20-1 to TRBJ2-3, with unresolved D. Per germline, CDR1 DFQATT and CDR2 SNEGSKA (reference sequence). The V and J ends lost 5 bases and 2 bases respectively, with 8 bases between them. CDR3 length: 12 residues. DNA for the CDR3: TGCAGTGCTCGAACTTACACAGATACGCAGTATTTT. It yields the protein CSARTYTDTQYF.

This clonotype was detected a few times. The chain joins TRBV12-3 or TRBV12-4 to TRBJ2-1, with D perhaps matching TRBD2 (5 bases). The V gene lost 6 bases and the J gene lost 9 bases, with 18 bases spanning the gap. The CDR3 contains 14 residues. CDR3 in DNA: TGTGCCAGCAGACCGACGGGGTTAGGCGGTGAGCAGTTCTTC. This sequence encodes CASRPTGLGGEQFF.

This chain connects TRBV20-1 to TRBJ2-3; a weak D match, TRBD2 (6 bases). V was pared by 6 bases and J by 5 bases, with 18 bases between. The V gene's germline CDR1 is DFQATT and CDR2 SNEGSKA (reference sequence). This CDR3 is built from 14 residues. The CDR3 DNA follows: TGCAGTGCCCCAGACGGGGGACGGATAGATACGCAGTATTTT. Translation gives CSAPDGGRIDTQYF.

This clonotype appeared once. The rearrangement links TRBV29-1 to TRBJ1-1; D remains unclear. V dropped 1 base and J dropped 0 bases, with 6 bases sitting between them. Germline V lookup: CDR1 SQVTM, CDR2 ANQGSEA. This CDR3 has 13 amino acids. The CDR3 nucleotides read TGCAGCGTTGAAGGATTCATGAACACTGAAGCTTTCTTT. Encoded protein: CSVEGFMNTEAFF.

This clonotype has at least ten counts. The chain links TRBV5-1 to TRBJ2-3; D perhaps matches TRBD1 (5 bases). This CDR3 has 12 residues. Germline assignment: CDR1 SGHRS and CDR2 YFSETQ. Trimming removed 7 bases from V and 3 bases from J, with 9 bases in between. CDR3 residues: CASQGWTDTQYF. CDR3 nucleotide sequence: TGCGCCAGCCAGGGTTGGACAGATACGCAGTATTTT.

The sample holds many counts of this clonotype. The J gene is TRBJ2-1, the V gene TRBV29-1, with 7 bases identical to TRBD2. CDR3 length equals 16 residues. Germline-derived CDR1 and CDR2 are SQVTM and ANQGSEA. Losses at the gene ends were 0 bases for V and 0 bases for J; bases not matched to a gene: 5. The CDR3 bases are TGCAGCGTTGAAGAGGCTAGCGGTAGCTCCTACAATGAGCAGTTCTTC. It specifies CSVEEASGSSYNEQFF.

The CDR3 spells CASTQGAQPQHF. The CDR3 bases are TGTGCCAGCACCCAGGGGGCACAGCCCCAGCATTTT. This chain connects TRBV7-8 to TRBJ1-5; 8 bases align to TRBD1. The germline V gene has CDR1 SGHVS and CDR2 FQNEAQ. The CDR3 has 12 amino acids. Trimming at V came to 7 bases and at J to 7 bases, leaving 3 bases not matched to a gene. The complete variable domain, with remaining parts taken from reference TRBV7-8 and TRBJ1-5, reads GAGVSQSPRYKVAKRGQDVALRCDPISGHVSLFWYQQALGQGPEFLTYFQNEAQLDKSGLPSDRFFAERPEGSVSTLKIQRTQQEDSAVYLCASTQGAQPQHFGDGTRLSIL.

The rearrangement joins TRBV6-1 to TRBJ2-7, with 12 bases identical to TRBD2. The junction had 7 bases not matched to a gene; V was cut back by 10 bases and J by 0 bases. Germline V gene sequence: CDR1 MNHNS, CDR2 SASEGT. The CDR3 spans 15 residues. The CDR3 reads CANSTTSGSSYEQYV. CDR3 in DNA: TGTGCCAACAGCACGACTAGCGGGAGCTCCTACGAGCAGTACGTC.

This clonotype was seen more than once but under ten times. This chain joins TRBV5-1 and TRBJ2-6; TRBD1 is a possible D gene (6 bases). V was cut by 5 bases and J by 0 bases, with 9 bases left in between. The length of the CDR3 is 15 residues. Germline V gene lookup returns CDR1 SGHRS and CDR2 YFSETQ. CDR3: CASSAGDSGANVLTF. Here the CDR3 DNA reads TGCGCCAGCAGTGCAGGGGACTCTGGGGCCAACGTCCTGACTTTC.

This clonotype was counted at least ten times. This chain links TRBV9 with TRBJ2-5, with TRBD1 as a possible D gene (5 bases). The V end was cut by 5 bases, the J end by 2 bases, with 10 bases between. This CDR3 spans 13 amino acids. CDR1 and CDR2 (germline): SGDLS, YYNGEE. DNA for the CDR3: TGTGCCAGCAGTGTTCAGGGACAAGAGACCCAGTACTTC. Protein: CASSVQGQETQYF.

DNA for the CDR3: TGCAGTGCCCCGGAAGGACAGGGTTCCAAAAACTATGGCTACACCTTC. Its protein product is CSAPEGQGSKNYGYTF. V gene TRBV20-1 combines with J gene TRBJ1-2; 8 bases are a match to TRBD1. CDR3 length: 16 residues. J was trimmed by 2 bases and V by 6 bases; bases with no gene match: 14. CDR1 and CDR2 (germline): DFQATT, SNEGSKA (reference sequence).

This clonotype has more than one count but fewer than ten. The chain recombines TRBV19 with TRBJ1-5, with no clear D. Germline assignment: CDR1 LNHDA and CDR2 SQIVND (reference sequence). V was shortened by 1 base and J by 0 bases, with 7 bases between the two germline ends. The CDR3 has 15 residues. CDR3 region: CASSIAQHSNQPQHF. Written as DNA, the CDR3 is TGTGCCAGTAGTATAGCTCAGCATAGCAATCAGCCCCAGCATTTT.

This rearrangement joins TRBV7-9 to TRBJ2-3; possible D gene TRBD1, 6 bases. V lost 3 bases to trimming and J lost 3 bases, with 13 bases between them. The CDR3 runs 15 residues. Germline V lookup: CDR1 SEHNR, CDR2 FQNEAQ (reference sequence). The CDR3 nucleotides read TGTGCCAGCAGCTTGTCCTCAGGGGCAACAGATACGCAGTATTTT. Its translation: CASSLSSGATDTQYF.

The sample holds a few counts of this clonotype. V gene TRBV9 combines with J gene TRBJ2-3, with D perhaps being TRBD1 or TRBD2 (5 bases each). The germline V gene encodes CDR1 SGDLS and CDR2 YYNGEE. V dropped 0 bases and J dropped 2 bases, with 13 bases sitting between them. The CDR3 runs 16 residues. In DNA, the CDR3 is TGTGCCAGCAGCGTAGATGGGGGACCTCTCACAGATACGCAGTATTTT. As protein: CASSVDGGPLTDTQYF.

About this clonotype itself: A read error may explain this, as a much larger clone is one base away. The V and J genes are TRBV9 and TRBJ2-1; D ambiguous. From germline, CDR1 is SGDLS and CDR2 YYNGEE. This CDR3 is 12 amino acids long. V was shortened by 5 bases and J by 7 bases, with 10 bases between the two germline ends. The CDR3 DNA reads TGTGCCAGCAGTGACCCCAGGAATGAGCAGTTCTTC. It specifies CASSDPRNEQFF.

In its sample, this clonotype was seen a few times. The rearrangement links TRBV29-1 to TRBJ2-3; TRBD1 might be the D (6 bases). With 4 bases removed from V and 4 bases from J, the gap between germline ends came to 9 bases. The CDR3 is 12 amino acids. Germline V gene data show CDR1 as SQVTM and CDR2 as ANQGSEA. In DNA, the CDR3 is TGCAGCGTTGTGACAGGTCCAGATACGCAGTATTTT. It specifies CSVVTGPDTQYF.

The chain has TRBV20-1 and TRBJ2-1; 13 nucleotides align to TRBD2. With V trimmed by 3 bases and J by 7 bases, 0 bases remained unmatched. The CDR3 sequence is 13 residues long. Germline-derived CDR1 and CDR2 are DFQATT and SNEGSKA (reference sequence). This CDR3 reads CSARTSGRNEQFF. DNA of the CDR3: TGCAGTGCTAGGACTAGCGGGAGGAATGAGCAGTTCTTC.

This clonotype occurred a few times. The rearrangement joins TRBV28 to TRBJ2-7; the match to TRBD2 covers 9 bases. Germline values: CDR1 MDHEN, CDR2 SYDVKM. The CDR3 totals 15 residues. The ends lost 5 bases at V and 5 bases at J; junction bases unmatched: 10. The CDR3 is CASSPSGLANHEQYV. CDR3 in DNA: TGTGCCAGCAGTCCGTCGGGACTAGCTAACCACGAGCAGTACGTC.

The chain uses TRBV5-6 and TRBJ1-4; TRBD1 aligns across 9 bases. CDR1 SGHDT and CDR2 YYEEEE come from the germline V gene. V shed 4 bases, J shed 8 bases, and the junction held 9 bases outside the gene matches. This CDR3 region has 15 residues. CDR3 loop: CASSQWTGAQEKLFF. CDR3 DNA: TGTGCCAGCAGCCAGTGGACAGGGGCTCAGGAAAAACTGTTTTTT.

This clonotype was seen many times. CDR3 DNA sequence: TGCAGTGCCAGCTTAAGACTCGCGGATACGTCTAGAGGCACAGATACGCAGTATTTT. This gives the protein CSASLRLADTSRGTDTQYF. The chain combines TRBV20-1 with TRBJ2-3; D not certain. CDR1 and CDR2 from the germline V gene are DFQATT and SNEGSKA (reference sequence). CDR3 length: 19 amino acids. The V gene lost 6 bases and the J gene lost 1 base, with 29 bases spanning the gap.

This clonotype came up many times. V is TRBV20-1 and J is TRBJ2-4; 7 bases are a match to TRBD1. In germline, CDR1 is DFQATT, CDR2 SNEGSKA (reference sequence). Trimming at V came to 2 bases and at J to 4 bases, leaving 11 bases not matched to a gene. This CDR3 spans 16 amino acids. The DNA for the CDR3 is TGCAGTGCTAGAACACCGGGACAGATTAGGAAAAACATTCAGTACTTC. It is translated as CSARTPGQIRKNIQYF.

CDR3 coding DNA: TGTGCCAGCAGTTACTCGGCCAGCAACTACGAGCAGTACGTC. Translation gives CASSYSASNYEQYV. V is TRBV6-5 and J is TRBJ2-7, with D unclear. Germline CDR1 reads MNHEY; CDR2 reads SVGAGI. The CDR3 totals 14 residues. V lost 0 bases to trimming and J lost 3 bases, with 9 bases between them.

The table lists this clonotype with many counts. V and J are TRBV5-1 and TRBJ2-3; D not resolved. Trimming took 6 bases from V and 0 from J, leaving 8 bases between them. Germline V lookup: CDR1 SGHRS, CDR2 YFSETQ. The length of the CDR3 is 13 residues. CDR3 sequence reads: CASNNPSTDTQYF. In nucleotides, the CDR3 is TGCGCCAGCAATAACCCTAGCACAGATACGCAGTATTTT.

Written as DNA, the CDR3 is TGTGCCAGCAGCGGGAGATCGAACACCGGGGAGCTGTTTTTT. Its translation is CASSGRSNTGELFF. This chain uses TRBV5-4 with TRBJ2-2; tentatively, D is TRBD2 (5 bases). The length of the CDR3 is 14 residues. The germline V gene encodes CDR1 SGHNT and CDR2 YYREEE (reference sequence). Trimming removed 4 bases at V and 0 bases at J, with 7 bases between.

Here the CDR3 DNA reads TGTGCCACCAGTGATTTTGGGAGGGGGGCGAACAATGAGCAGTTCTTC. Its translation is CATSDFGRGANNEQFF. V usage is TRBV24-1 and J usage is TRBJ2-1; possible D gene TRBD2, 7 bases. The germline V and J ends were trimmed by 1 base and 5 bases, with 14 bases remaining between them. This CDR3 is built from 16 residues. Per the germline V gene, CDR1 is KGHDR and CDR2 is SFDVKD.

This clonotype came up a few times. The chain links TRBV5-1 to TRBJ2-5; possibly TRBD2 for D (6 bases). CDR3 length: 14 amino acids. V lost 5 bases and J 1 base, leaving 12 bases between the germline ends. The V gene's germline CDR1 is SGHRS and CDR2 YFSETQ. CDR3 nucleotides: TGCGCCAGCAGGGCGGGGAGCATCCAAGAGACCCAGTACTTC. Encoded protein: CASRAGSIQETQYF. The full variable domain, completed using reference TRBV5-1 and TRBJ2-5, is KAGVTQTPRYLIKTRGQQVTLSCSPISGHRSVSWYQQTPGQGLQFLFEYFSETQRNKGNFPGRFSGRQFSNSRSEMNVSTLELGDSALYLCASRAGSIQETQYFGPGTRLLVL.

This clonotype was counted only a few times. The V gene is TRBV5-1, the J gene TRBJ2-1, with TRBD2 matching over 10 bases. There are 16 residues in the CDR3. After removal of 4 bases from V and 4 bases from J, the junction contained 8 bases not matched to a gene. The V gene's germline CDR1 is SGHRS and CDR2 YFSETQ. As DNA, the CDR3 is TGCGCCAGCAGCGCAATTACTAGCGGGGTTTACAATGAGCAGTTCTTC. It codes for CASSAITSGVYNEQFF.

This clonotype was observed a few times. The chain links TRBV20-1 to TRBJ2-2; D is possibly TRBD1 (6 bases). The V end lost 6 bases, the J end lost 0 bases, and 11 bases lay between the germline ends. Germline CDR1 reads DFQATT; CDR2 reads SNEGSKA (reference sequence). There are 14 residues in the CDR3. The CDR3 here is CSAGRGPNTGELFF. The CDR3 DNA reads TGCAGTGCCGGCAGGGGTCCGAACACCGGGGAGCTGTTTTTT.

This clonotype was counted ten times or more. The rearrangement uses TRBV20-1 and TRBJ2-1; 7 bases map to TRBD2. Losses at the gene ends were 2 bases for V and 4 bases for J; bases not matched to a gene: 5. Germline lookup yields CDR1 DFQATT and CDR2 SNEGSKA (reference sequence). CDR3 length: 14 amino acids. This chain's CDR3 is CSARMSGAYNEQFF. For the CDR3, the DNA is TGCAGTGCTAGAATGAGCGGGGCGTACAATGAGCAGTTCTTC.